Below, one T cell receptor (beta chain) is given with its context. The antigen it recognizes is unknown. Per-nucleotide qualities are absent, and no much larger clonotype sits a single base away. Receptor libraries were prepared by RT-PCR. Instrument on record: NextSeq 550. TCRdb reanalyzed the raw reads on its own, using fastp at Q25 for trimming and MiXCR for clone calling, and kept in-frame beta chains. Rows with a matching CDR3 protein are joined into one entry that keeps the most common DNA and genes. The sample table holds 920,000 or so distinct CDR3 sequences, of which about a sixth were seen once. Jointly, the top ten make up 5% to 6.5% of the sample. This sample was taken from a study of patients and donors after allogeneic stem cell transplantation (TCRdb year 2020). V and J lose 0 bases and 5 bases, and a span of 13 bases separates them. Including the terminal cysteine and phenylalanine, the CDR3 comprises 15 residues. Just CDR3 DNA is preserved here, 45 bases in frame from base 1. CDR1 is given as DFQATT and CDR2 as SNEGSKA, both from the germline V gene (reference sequence).

The TCR originated in a human donor who was either an allogeneic HSCT recipient or a stem cell or donor lymphocyte infusion donor (not recorded which). It is not recorded whose cells these are; they may come from a transplant donor. Source material: blood, either unsorted or a sorted T cell fraction (not recorded which). This receptor chain uses TRBV20-1 and TRBJ2-2; D gene: possibly TRBD2, on 6 matching bases. CDR3 reads: CSAREGLPGTGELFF. The sequence in DNA is TGCAGTGCTAGAGAGGGACTCCCGGGAACCGGGGAGCTGTTTTTT.